The 21 T cell receptor beta chains given below trace back to one sample, sequenced in a study of early T cells in non-severe SARS-CoV-2 infection. A single record per CDR3 protein comes from TCRdb applying MiXCR to the 5' RACE reads. The data show about 97,000 distinct CDR3 sequences, approximately 10% seen once. The material was whole blood, obtained at baseline. Receptors originate from an adult who was a healthcare worker with PCR-confirmed SARS-CoV-2 infection or an uninfected control (not recorded which).

This clonotype was seen only a few times. The chain couples TRBV7-2 to TRBJ2-3, with TRBD1 matching 8 bases. V gave up 4 bases and J gave up 6 bases; unmatched junction bases: 12. The CDR3 contains 16 residues. The germline V gene has CDR1 SGHTA and CDR2 FQGNSA. The CDR3 here is CASSWGQVFGWDTQYF. The CDR3 DNA reads TGTGCCAGCAGCTGGGGACAGGTCTTTGGCTGGGATACGCAGTATTTT.

This clonotype showed up just a few times. This chain joins TRBV5-1 and TRBJ1-1; a weak D match, TRBD1 (5 bases). Looked up from germline, CDR1 is SGHRS and CDR2 is YFSETQ. This CDR3 comprises 13 residues. V gave up 0 bases and J gave up 4 bases, with 7 bases separating them. The CDR3 spells CASSLDGGTEAFF. The CDR3 DNA sequence: TGCGCCAGCAGCTTGGATGGGGGCACTGAAGCTTTCTTT. Full variable domain (rest looked up from reference TRBV5-1 and TRBJ1-1): KAGVTQTPRYLIKTRGQQVTLSCSPISGHRSVSWYQQTPGQGLQFLFEYFSETQRNKGNFPGRFSGRQFSNSRSEMNVSTLELGDSALYLCASSLDGGTEAFFGQGTRLTVV.

This clonotype was seen more than once but under ten times. The rearrangement uses TRBV3-1 and TRBJ2-7, with 12 bases matching TRBD2. The germline V gene has CDR1 LGHDT and CDR2 YNNKEL (reference sequence). The V gene end was trimmed by 3 bases and the J gene end by 1 base; junction bases not matched to a gene: 10. The CDR3 sequence is 18 residues long. In DNA, the CDR3 is TGTGCCAGCAGCCAGCTCGGGACTAGCGGGTTTCCGTCCTACGAGCAGTACTTC. Translating it yields CASSQLGTSGFPSYEQYF.

Worth noting for this clonotype: Its ends do not fully match the called genes, so a read error is possible. V and J are TRBV27 and TRBJ2-5; tentatively, D is TRBD1 (6 bases). The CDR3 has 15 amino acids. Germline V gene data show CDR1 as MNHEY and CDR2 as SMNVEV (reference sequence). The CDR3 sequence is CASSFITGIGETQYF. CDR3 nucleotide sequence: TGTGCCAGTAGTTTCATTACAGGGATTGGGGAGACCCAGTACTTC.

This clonotype was counted ten times or more. This sequence joins TRBV7-3 and TRBJ1-2; 8 bases match TRBD1. Unmatched junction bases numbered 8, after V lost 2 bases and J lost 6 bases. Germline CDR1 and CDR2: SGHTA and FQGTGA. The CDR3 spans 15 residues. CDR3 in amino acids: CASSLPGQVMDGYTF. The DNA of the CDR3 is TGTGCCAGCAGCTTACCGGGACAGGTTATGGATGGCTACACCTTC.

A few counts support this clonotype. The chain carries TRBV29-1 and TRBJ2-7; D is unresolved. V lost 3 bases, J lost 2 bases, and 5 bases lay in between. Germline V lookup: CDR1 SQVTM, CDR2 ANQGSEA. CDR3 length: 11 residues. CDR3 nucleotide sequence: TGCAGCGTTGATGTAGCCTACGAGCAGTACTTC. Its translation is CSVDVAYEQYF.

A few counts support this clonotype. The chain is built from TRBV3-1 and TRBJ1-4; D might be TRBD1 (5 bases). This CDR3 contains 13 residues. The germline V gene has CDR1 LGHDT and CDR2 YNNKEL (reference sequence). The V and J ends lost 4 bases and 7 bases respectively, with 10 bases between them. The CDR3 DNA follows: TGTGCCAGCAGCCGGACGGGGGGTGAAAAACTGTTTTTT. Encoded protein: CASSRTGGEKLFF.

The table lists this clonotype with a few counts. The rearrangement uses TRBV13 and TRBJ2-7; D is uncertain. The CDR3 is 11 residues long. Per the germline V gene, CDR1 is PRHDT and CDR2 is FYEKMQ (reference sequence). Trimming took 5 bases from V and 4 from J, leaving 6 bases between them. CDR3 DNA: TGTGCCAGCAGCCGAGGTTACGAGCAGTACTTC. Its protein is CASSRGYEQYF.

This clonotype was seen a handful of times. The rearrangement uses TRBV20-1 and TRBJ2-1; 10 bases align to TRBD1. After removal of 3 bases from V and 3 bases from J, the junction contained 8 bases not matched to a gene. Germline assignment: CDR1 DFQATT and CDR2 SNEGSKA (reference sequence). The CDR3 spans 16 residues. CDR3 sequence reads: CSARILGQGFYNEQFF. In DNA, the CDR3 is TGCAGTGCTAGGATTCTGGGACAGGGGTTCTACAATGAGCAGTTCTTC.

This clonotype was picked up a small number of times. The chain combines TRBV6-4 with TRBJ2-1; 9 nucleotides align to TRBD1. Germline CDR1 is MRHNA and CDR2 is SNTAGT. V lost 6 bases to trimming and J lost 3 bases; unmatched junction nucleotides: 6. The CDR3 totals 15 residues. The CDR3, as DNA: TGTGCCAGCAGCCCAGACAGGGGGAGCTACAATGAGCAGTTCTTC. Protein product: CASSPDRGSYNEQFF.

This clonotype was recorded many times. CDR3 sequence: CASTVMPIGQAADEQYF. The CDR3 DNA is TGCGCCAGCACCGTTATGCCTATCGGACAGGCGGCCGACGAGCAGTACTTC. V and J are TRBV5-1 and TRBJ2-7, with 7 bases matching TRBD1. V lost 6 bases, J lost 5 bases, and 20 bases stayed unmatched. Germline V lookup: CDR1 SGHRS, CDR2 YFSETQ. This CDR3 spans 17 amino acids.

This chain joins TRBV7-9 and TRBJ2-6, with D maybe TRBD1 (6 bases). The germline CDR1 and CDR2 sequences are SEHNR and FQNEAQ (reference sequence). Between the trimmed V and J ends, which lost 6 bases and 0 bases, there was a span of 12 bases. CDR3 size: 16 residues. CDR3 amino acids: CASRWDMISGANVLTF. CDR3 bases: TGTGCCAGCAGATGGGACATGATCTCTGGGGCCAACGTCCTGACTTTC.

This clonotype came up a few times. J is TRBJ2-1 and V is TRBV3-1; D gene unclear. Germline loops: CDR1 LGHDT, CDR2 YNNKEL (reference sequence). The CDR3 runs to 14 residues. The germline V and J ends were trimmed by 0 bases and 5 bases, with 8 bases remaining between them. For the CDR3, the DNA is TGTGCCAGCAGCCAAGATCTCAGTCACAATGAGCAGTTCTTC. This sequence encodes CASSQDLSHNEQFF.

Many counts were recorded for this clonotype. This chain joins TRBV29-1 and TRBJ2-3; D gene unclear. Germline V CDR1 and CDR2: SQVTM, ANQGSEA. This CDR3 is built from 10 residues. The V end was cut by 7 bases, the J end by 0 bases, with 2 bases between. The CDR3 region is CSASTDTQYF. The DNA for the CDR3 is TGCAGCGCCAGCACAGATACGCAGTATTTT.

This clonotype was observed a few times. The chain carries TRBV7-2 and TRBJ2-2; TRBD2 is a possible D gene (5 bases). This CDR3 contains 15 residues. Germline lookup yields CDR1 SGHTA and CDR2 FQGNSA. V gave up 1 base and J gave up 5 bases, with 11 bases separating them. CDR3 nucleotides: TGTGCCAGCAGCTTAGGGAGGACCAGGACCGGGGAGCTGTTTTTT. As protein: CASSLGRTRTGELFF.

V and J are TRBV30 and TRBJ1-6, with 8 bases identical to TRBD1. This CDR3 comprises 13 residues. CDR1 and CDR2 from the germline V gene are GTSNPN and SVGIG (reference sequence). V lost 3 bases, J lost 10 bases, and 5 bases stayed unmatched. CDR3 coding DNA: TGTGCCTGGAGCGCGGACAGGGACTCACCCCTCCACTTT. Its protein product is CAWSADRDSPLHF.

This clonotype is medium-sized (0.01 to 0.1%) in the sample. The rearrangement links TRBV3-1 to TRBJ2-1, with TRBD2 matching over 9 bases. Germline CDR1 reads LGHDT; CDR2 reads YNNKEL (reference sequence). The ends lost 3 bases at V and 4 bases at J; junction bases unmatched: 4. This CDR3 has 15 amino acids. The CDR3 coding sequence is TGTGCCAGCAGCCATTCCCTAGCGGGGTACAATGAGCAGTTCTTC. It translates to CASSHSLAGYNEQFF.

This clonotype was counted only a few times. The V gene is TRBV19, the J gene TRBJ2-7; a possible D gene is TRBD2 (6 bases). This CDR3 region has 11 residues. Germline CDR1 and CDR2: LNHDA and SQIVND (reference sequence). Trimming pared 5 bases from V and 12 bases from J, leaving 14 bases between. The CDR3 region is CASSENGGTYF. In DNA form, the CDR3 reads TGTGCCAGTAGTGAGAATGGAGGGACGTACTTC.

V gene TRBV30 combines with J gene TRBJ1-2; 9 bases align to TRBD1. J gave up 7 bases and V 4 bases, and 13 bases lay outside the gene matches. The CDR3 has 15 residues. In germline, CDR1 is GTSNPN, CDR2 SVGIG (reference sequence). As DNA, the CDR3 is TGTGCCTGGAAGGGGACAGGGTCTATCTCCGGTGGCTACACCTTC. Its translation is CAWKGTGSISGGYTF.

This clonotype has at least ten counts. This chain joins TRBV6-4 and TRBJ2-3; D might be TRBD2 (6 bases). Germline CDR1 MRHNA, CDR2 SNTAGT. The CDR3 spans 15 residues. Trimming stripped 3 bases from V and 4 bases from J, with 14 bases between. The CDR3 spells CASSERALASDTQYF. CDR3 in DNA: TGTGCCAGCAGTGAACGGGCCCTAGCGTCAGATACGCAGTATTTT.

Many counts were recorded for this clonotype. The J gene is TRBJ2-5, the V gene TRBV20-1; perhaps TRBD2 as D (5 bases). V lost 5 bases, J lost 2 bases, and 12 bases lay in between. There are 13 residues in the CDR3. Germline V lookup: CDR1 DFQATT, CDR2 SNEGSKA (reference sequence). The CDR3 region is CSAAVTGQETQYF. CDR3 coding DNA: TGCAGTGCTGCCGTGACGGGGCAAGAGACCCAGTACTTC.